The 9 T cell receptor beta chains below were found in one sample sequenced in a study of cytomegalovirus exposure and HLA in healthy donors. The PCR was carried out with 60 Vbeta primers and 13 Jbeta primers. The repertoire was sequenced with immunoSEQ multiplex PCR; TCRdb's copy has only in-frame clones and lacks some. This repertoire comprises about 49,000 clones; its ten largest clones make up 9.5% to 15%. What was sequenced was PBMCs. The receptors were sampled from a man in his late teens or twenties in good health and CMV-seropositive.

The rearrangement joins TRBV4-1 to TRBJ2-5; 7 nucleotides match TRBD1. The DNA end favors TRBJ2-7, so the J call may be wrong. This CDR3 contains 15 residues. Germline V gene data show CDR1 as MGHRA and CDR2 as YSYEKL. CDR3 loop: CASSQEDRTSYEQYF. Here the CDR3 DNA reads TGCGCCAGCAGCCAAGAGGACAGGACGAGCTACGAGCAGTACTTC.

This chain joins TRBV11-3 and TRBJ1-1; D is perhaps TRBD1 (5 bases). From germline, CDR1 is SGHNT and CDR2 YENEEA. The CDR3 has 15 amino acids. Deletions cut 3 bases from V and 0 bases from J, with 11 bases between. The DNA for the CDR3 is TGTGCCAGCAGCTTCCGGAAGGGGATGAACACTGAAGCTTTCTTT. Translation gives CASSFRKGMNTEAFF. Drawing the rest from reference TRBV11-3 and TRBJ1-1, the complete variable domain is EAGVVQSPRYKIIEKKQPVAFWCNPISGHNTLYWYLQNLGQGPELLIRYENEEAVDDSQLPKDRFSAERLKGVDSTLKIQPAELGDSAVYLCASSFRKGMNTEAFFGQGTRLTVV.

This chain joins TRBV11-2 and TRBJ2-3; 12 bases align to TRBD2. Trimming cost V 4 bases and J 2 bases; bases outside gene matches: 13. The CDR3 runs to 19 residues. The germline gives CDR1 SGHAT, CDR2 FQNNGV. The CDR3 here is CASSSSRLLAGGHTDTQYF. CDR3 bases: TGTGCCAGCAGCTCCTCCCGCCTCCTAGCGGGAGGGCACACAGATACGCAGTATTTT.

The V gene is TRBV2, the J gene TRBJ2-5, with 16 bases fitting TRBD2. The CDR3 runs 16 residues. The germline V gene encodes CDR1 SNHLY and CDR2 FYNNEI. V was pared by 4 bases and J by 13 bases, with 12 bases of the junction left unmatched. The CDR3 DNA follows: TGTGCCAGCAGTGCGACGCGGGGACTAGCGGGAGGGAACCTGTACTTC. Translating it yields CASSATRGLAGGNLYF.

The J gene is TRBJ1-4, the V gene TRBV28; TRBD1 matches at 8 bases. CDR1 is MDHEN and CDR2 is SYDVKM in the germline V gene. V was clipped by 3 bases and J by 8 bases; unmatched bases: 8. The CDR3 covers 15 residues. The CDR3 sequence: CASSFEFRGREKLFF. CDR3 nucleotide sequence: TGTGCCAGCAGTTTTGAGTTCAGGGGGCGAGAAAAACTGTTTTTT.

V and J are TRBV4-1 and TRBJ2-5; the match to TRBD2 covers 8 bases. The end of the DNA fits TRBJ2-7 better, so the J call may be wrong. Germline CDR1 reads MGHRA; CDR2 reads YSYEKL. The CDR3 sequence is 14 residues long. CDR3 protein: CASRPSGREYEQYF. The CDR3 DNA reads TGCGCCAGCAGGCCAAGCGGGAGAGAGTACGAGCAGTACTTC.

V usage is TRBV30 and J usage is TRBJ2-3, with D maybe TRBD2 (5 bases). With 0 bases removed from V and 2 bases from J, the gap between germline ends came to 9 bases. The CDR3 contains 14 residues. Germline values: CDR1 GTSNPN, CDR2 SVGIG (reference sequence). The CDR3 DNA is TGTGCCTGGAGTGTACGAGGGAACACAGATACGCAGTATTTT. Translated, it gives CAWSVRGNTDTQYF.

The CDR3 DNA sequence: TGCGCCAGCAGCCTGGGACAGGCCCTCTATGGCTACACCTTC. It specifies CASSLGQALYGYTF. The chain couples TRBV5-1 to TRBJ1-2; 8 bases match TRBD1. The CDR3 consists of 14 residues. In germline, CDR1 is SGHRS, CDR2 YFSETQ. The ends lost 4 bases at V and 4 bases at J; junction bases unmatched: 6.

The chain combines TRBV5-4 with TRBJ2-5; TRBD1 agrees at 8 bases. This CDR3 is 18 amino acids long. CDR1 and CDR2 (germline): SGHNT, YYREEE (reference sequence). Losses at the gene ends were 3 bases for V and 4 bases for J; bases not matched to a gene: 17. CDR3 nucleotide sequence: TGTGCCAGCAGCTCAGACATTTTCGGACAGGGTATGGGAGAGACCCAGTACTTC. It specifies CASSSDIFGQGMGETQYF.